This TCR beta chain stems from a study of T cell changes during pregnancy in multiple sclerosis. Assay used: immunoSEQ multiplex PCR; TCRdb lists only in-frame clones, some missing. The sample contains over 50,000 clones, just under 90% of which appear only once. The CDR3 sequence is 13 residues long. V gave up 1 base and J gave up 0 bases, with 1 base separating them. Germline loops: CDR1 MDHEN, CDR2 SYDVKM. The source is a human donor whose cells served as feeder cells for cultures in a pregnancy study. This chain uses TRBV28 with TRBJ1-3, with D hard to call. The sequenced material came from peripheral blood from another person, used as feeder cells. CDR3 region: CASSLYSGNTIYF. The CDR3 bases are TGTGCCAGCAGTTTATACTCTGGAAACACCATATATTTT.